These 19 T cell receptor beta chains share one sample of origin, sequenced in a study of shared clonotypes between healthy human individuals. Assay: immunoSEQ multiplex PCR; the TCRdb copy retains only in-frame clones and omits some. The sample holds over 950,000 clones, roughly 80% seen once. The sample was memory CD4+ T cells from PBMCs. Subset indicated: CD45RA-negative fraction. Every receptor here comes from a man aged 18 to 29 in good health. Some clones in this sample may be carry-over from other donors' samples.

Turning to this clone: This same CDR3 is encoded by further DNA sequences in the sample. This sequence joins TRBV19 and TRBJ1-5; D ambiguous. Per the germline V gene, CDR1 is LNHDA and CDR2 is SQIVND (reference sequence). Trimming took off 6 bases at V and 4 bases at J, with 7 bases between the two ends. CDR3 length equals 12 residues. The CDR3 sequence: CASRDGNQPQHF. CDR3 DNA sequence: TGTGCCAGTAGGGACGGGAATCAGCCCCAGCATTTT.

This clone was seen a few times. V usage is TRBV30 and J usage is TRBJ2-7; 9 bases align to TRBD1. CDR1 and CDR2 from the germline V gene are GTSNPN and SVGIG (reference sequence). The trim removed 0 bases at V and 4 bases at J, leaving 7 bases unmatched. The CDR3 is 15 amino acids. CDR3 loop: CAWSVLGTGIYEQYF. The CDR3 region has the DNA TGTGCCTGGAGTGTACTTGGGACAGGGATTTACGAGCAGTACTTC.

This clone appeared once. V and J are TRBV19 and TRBJ1-3; D is unclear. Between the trimmed V and J ends, which lost 3 bases and 2 bases, there was a span of 11 bases. Germline V gene data show CDR1 as LNHDA and CDR2 as SQIVND (reference sequence). The CDR3 is 15 residues long. The CDR3 coding sequence is TGTGCCAGTAGTATTCAGGAACGTGCTGGAAACACCATATATTTT. Its protein product is CASSIQERAGNTIYF.

This chain links TRBV28 with TRBJ2-3; TRBD1 aligns across 7 bases. This CDR3 contains 13 residues. Germline lookup yields CDR1 MDHEN and CDR2 SYDVKM. This CDR3 reads CAVGTASVGTQYF. The CDR3 nucleotides read TGTGCGGTGGGGACAGCATCAGTCGGTACGCAGTATTTT. Combining the CDR3 with reference TRBV28 and TRBJ2-3 gives the whole variable domain DVKVTQSSRYLVKRTGEKVFLECVQDMDHENMFWYRQDPGLGLRLIYFSYDVKMKEKGDIPEGYSVSREKKERFSLILESASTNQTSMYLCAVGTASVGTQYFGPGTRLTVL.

The chain couples TRBV28 to TRBJ2-2, with TRBD2 matching over 7 bases. Unmatched junction bases numbered 12, after V lost 11 bases and J lost 6 bases. CDR1 is MDHEN and CDR2 is SYDVKM in the germline V gene. The CDR3 contains 14 residues. The CDR3 reads CASLGEGVAGELFF. CDR3 coding DNA: TGTGCCTCCTTGGGGGAGGGCGTGGCCGGGGAGCTGTTTTTT.

The chain links TRBV6-5 to TRBJ1-4, with a tentative D call TRBD1 (5 bases). Trimming left V 6 bases short and J 6 bases short, with 14 bases between. The CDR3 sequence is 14 residues long. Looked up from germline, CDR1 is MNHEY and CDR2 is SVGAGI. CDR3 in amino acids: CASSSGGEDEKLFF. As DNA, the CDR3 is TGTGCCAGCAGCAGTGGGGGGGAGGATGAAAAACTGTTTTTT.

This chain uses TRBV5-1 with TRBJ2-5, with D possibly called TRBD1 or TRBD2 (6 bases each). The V gene's germline CDR1 is SGHRS and CDR2 YFSETQ. V lost 0 bases to trimming and J lost 5 bases, with 14 bases between them. The CDR3 consists of 15 residues. The CDR3 reads CASSLEGGRWETQYF. The CDR3 nucleotides read TGCGCCAGCAGCTTGGAAGGGGGGCGGTGGGAGACCCAGTACTTC.

This chain uses TRBV21-1 with TRBJ2-7; TRBD1, the table's D call, lacks a check against the DNA. TRBV21-1 is a listed pseudogene. The CDR3 runs to 15 residues. This CDR3 is CASSGPGGRTYEQYF. In DNA, the CDR3 is TGTGCCAGCAGCGGCCCAGGGGGCCGGACCTACGAGCAGTACTTC.

The chain links TRBV28 to TRBJ1-4, with D unclear. Trimming stripped 5 bases from V and 6 bases from J, with 13 bases between. The CDR3 length is 14 residues. Germline CDR1 is MDHEN and CDR2 is SYDVKM. This chain's CDR3 is CASSLPNQHEKLFF. The CDR3 DNA is TGTGCCAGCAGTCTACCAAACCAACATGAAAAACTGTTTTTT.

The rearrangement joins TRBV5-1 to TRBJ1-1; D call uncertain. CDR3 size: 14 residues. Germline V gene data show CDR1 as SGHRS and CDR2 as YFSETQ. Trimming cost V 0 bases and J 0 bases, with 6 bases left between them. The CDR3, as DNA: TGCGCCAGCAGCTTGGTTTTTTTGAACACTGAAGCTTTCTTT. Amino acid sequence: CASSLVFLNTEAFF.

Regarding this clone: In the same sample, other DNA sequences code for this CDR3. This rearrangement joins TRBV4-1 to TRBJ1-5, with a tentative D call TRBD1 (5 bases). Trimming took 3 bases from V and 7 from J, leaving 13 bases between them. The germline gives CDR1 MGHRA, CDR2 YSYEKL. The CDR3 loop spans 14 amino acids. The CDR3 loop is CASSQDSRDQPQHF. DNA of the CDR3: TGCGCCAGCAGCCAGGACTCCAGGGACCAGCCCCAGCATTTT.

The chain has TRBV5-4 and TRBJ1-2; maybe TRBD1 (6 bases). The CDR3 loop spans 18 amino acids. The germline CDR1 and CDR2 sequences are SGHNT and YYREEE (reference sequence). With 0 bases removed from V and 6 bases from J, the gap between germline ends came to 24 bases. The DNA for the CDR3 is TGTGCCAGCAGCTTGGACGGGGGCCACGGAGGCTCTGGACATGGCTACACCTTC. It specifies CASSLDGGHGGSGHGYTF. The full variable domain, rest sourced from reference TRBV5-4 and TRBJ1-2, is ETGVTQSPTHLIKTRGQQVTLRCSSQSGHNTVSWYQQALGQGPQFIFQYYREEENGRGNFPPRFSGLQFPNYSSELNVNALELDDSALYLCASSLDGGHGGSGHGYTFGSGTRLTVV.

The genes are TRBV4-2 and TRBJ2-3, with TRBD1 identical over 8 bases. The germline gives CDR1 LGHNA, CDR2 YNFKEQ. The ends lost 3 bases at V and 1 base at J; junction bases unmatched: 9. CDR3 length: 17 residues. CDR3 nucleotide sequence: TGTGCCAGCAGCCACCCAGGGGGCGGCCTAGGCACAGATACGCAGTATTTT. Translating it yields CASSHPGGGLGTDTQYF.

J is TRBJ1-2 and V is TRBV9; no clear D. The V end was cut by 2 bases, the J end by 1 base, with 12 bases between. The CDR3 has 15 amino acids. Germline values: CDR1 SGDLS, CDR2 YYNGEE. The chain's CDR3 is CASSVSDSINYGYTF. The CDR3 DNA sequence: TGTGCCAGCAGCGTTTCAGATTCGATTAACTATGGCTACACCTTC.

The CDR3 is CASSPWGGDATQYF. The CDR3 DNA reads as TGTGCCAGCAGCCCGTGGGGGGGCGACGCGACCCAGTACTTC. This sequence joins TRBV7-6 and TRBJ2-5; TRBD2 is a possible D gene (7 bases). The CDR3 loop spans 14 amino acids. V gave up 5 bases and J gave up 7 bases, with 17 bases separating them. CDR1 and CDR2 (germline): SGHVS, FNYEAQ.

This sequence joins TRBV19 and TRBJ1-2; TRBD1 is a possible D gene (5 bases). Trimming shortened V by 6 bases and J by 3 bases, and 14 bases separated the two germline ends. CDR1 and CDR2 from the germline V gene are LNHDA and SQIVND (reference sequence). This CDR3 is 14 amino acids long. The CDR3 DNA is TGTGCCAGTAGCATGGGGGAGCAGGACTATGGCTACACCTTC. Encoded protein: CASSMGEQDYGYTF.

The table lists this clone with a count of one. This chain joins TRBV27 and TRBJ2-7; D is perhaps TRBD1 or TRBD2 (6 bases each). Trimming took 6 bases from V and 6 from J, leaving 15 bases between them. Per germline, CDR1 MNHEY and CDR2 SMNVEV (reference sequence). The CDR3 is made up of 13 amino acids. This chain's CDR3 is CASRGGSSGEQYF. DNA for the CDR3: TGTGCCAGCAGAGGGGGGTCATCGGGCGAGCAGTACTTC.

The chain uses TRBV5-4 and TRBJ2-7, with D maybe TRBD2 (6 bases). Trimming took off 7 bases at V and 2 bases at J, with 13 bases between the two ends. CDR1 and CDR2 (germline): SGHNT, YYREEE (reference sequence). This CDR3 has 13 residues. The CDR3 reads CASARDSAYEQYF. The CDR3 DNA is TGTGCCAGCGCCCGGGACTCAGCCTACGAGCAGTACTTC.

This rearrangement joins TRBV5-6 to TRBJ1-5; a possible D gene is TRBD1 (5 bases). The CDR3 length is 14 residues. Germline CDR1 is SGHDT and CDR2 is YYEEEE. Trimming took 0 bases from V and 7 from J, leaving 11 bases between them. The DNA of the CDR3 is TGTGCCAGCAGCTTGGGTGGGGCTGCGCAGCCCCAGCATTTT. It encodes CASSLGGAAQPQHF.